This T cell receptor (beta chain) was observed in a study of blood T cell repertoires in COVID-19 (dated by TCRdb to 2020 to 2022). With regard to the full study: Samples from collaborators originated in the United States, Italy and Spain and spanned both the acute and convalescent phases of COVID-19. The material from the prospective study consisted of cDNA or gDNA derived from T cells, B-cell-depleted T cells, or PBMCs. Nearly every sample came with metadata listing a de-identified subject ID, COVID-19 status, age in years and sex. HLA class I and class II types, where available, came from metadata supplied by the sample provider rather than from assay-based typing. Subjects who had been exposed to COVID-19, were actively infected with it, or had recovered from it provided the deeply sampled blood TCRbeta repertoires that made up the dataset. The repertoires were released in a freely available public database meant as a resource for research on the immune response to SARS-CoV-2. Samples were obtained from the ongoing ImmuneRACE study (first 160 participants) and from 1,200 or so subjects provided by 6 global collaborators.

The collaborating institutions used their own protocols to collect whole blood in K2EDTA tubes. For TCRbeta analysis, collaborators shipped samples in one of three forms: frozen whole blood, isolated PBMCs, or DNA extracted from either of those sample types. What the authors observed across the whole study: The amount of clinical and demographic metadata varied by source and participant and was provided uncurated.

According to the germline V gene, CDR1 reads LGHNA and CDR2 reads YNFKEQ. The CDR3, cysteine through phenylalanine, is 14 amino acids long. The DNA shown is the 42-base CDR3, in frame from base 1. Relative to germline, V is 0 bases shorter and J is 3 bases shorter, with 7 bases between their ends. TCRbeta CDR3 regions were amplified from genomic DNA using the immunoSEQ Assay, a bias-controlled multiplex PCR. The study's processing was this. The number of nucleated cells in each sample was estimated by amplification of reference gene primers within the assay. To quantify the absolute abundance of each unique TCRbeta CDR3 rearrangement, sequence reads were collapsed and filtered. Productive Simpson clonality was computed per sample as the square root of Simpson's diversity index over productive rearrangements. TCRdb retrieved this table from immuneACCESS and kept in-frame rearrangements only. Not all clones are present; in checked studies, unresolved V genes account for under half, and no reason is known for the remainder. That table gives V, J and clone size, and the DNA gave D and trimming. Here the sample has tens of thousands of clones; roughly 86% occur a single time. The top ten hold over 6% of the sample.

A word on this clone: Its antigen is not yet known. Within one base of it there is no much larger clone, and no base qualities were kept.

The sequenced sample consisted of peripheral blood. The rearrangement joined TRBV4-2 to TRBJ2-3; the D gene identity is not certain. The sequence was obtained from a middle-aged man with active COVID-19. CDR3 protein: CASSQDSKTDTQYF. The DNA is TGTGCCAGCAGCCAAGATTCTAAGACAGATACGCAGTATTTT.